A selection of T cell receptor beta chains follows, all from one sample in a study of blood T cell repertoires in COVID-19. Generated by immunoSEQ multiplex PCR, the TCRdb table keeps only in-frame clones and is missing some. The sample records about 250,000 clones, roughly 80% being singletons. The sample taken for sequencing was PBMCs or T cells enriched from blood (not recorded which). All receptors derive from a middle-aged man who had been exposed to COVID-19. Each CDR3 is given with its conserved first and last residue. The D gene is left open where the match is weak. The size of a clone is reported for some rows only, either as once, few or many, or as a class for expanded clones.

TRBV29-1,TRBJ1-1,NA,NA,CSVTGSNTEAFF,TGCAGCGTTACGGGTTCGAACACTGAAGCTTTCTTT
TRBV5-1,TRBJ2-2,NA,NA,CASSTRITGELFF,TGCGCCAGCAGCACGAGAATCACCGGGGAGCTGTTTTTT
TRBV5-1,TRBJ2-1,TRBD2,NA,CASSSAGSPFF,TGCGCCAGCAGCTCAGCGGGAAGTCCGTTCTTC
TRBV3-1/TRBV3-2,TRBJ1-3,NA,NA,CASSLKGNTIYF,TGTGCCAGCAGCCTTAAAGGAAACACCATATATTTT
TRBV27,TRBJ1-2,TRBD1,NA,CASSSNRGTDVHGYTF,TGTGCCAGCAGTTCGAATCGGGGGACAGACGTACATGGCTACACCTTC
TRBV3-1/TRBV3-2,TRBJ2-1,TRBD2,NA,CASSQEEASGGSSYNEQFF,TGTGCCAGCAGCCAAGAAGAGGCTAGCGGGGGGAGCTCCTACAATGAGCAGTTCTTC
TRBV30,TRBJ2-3,NA,NA,CAGGPRADTQYF,TGTGCCGGCGGTCCGAGGGCAGATACGCAGTATTTT
TRBV12-5,TRBJ2-1,TRBD2,NA,CASGPAGADYPSSYNEQFF,TGTGCTAGTGGGCCCGCGGGAGCGGACTATCCTAGCTCCTACAATGAGCAGTTCTTC
TRBV18,TRBJ1-5,NA,NA,CASSPTPGAKQPQHF,TGTGCCAGCTCACCCACCCCAGGGGCGAAGCAGCCCCAGCATTTT
TRBV12-3/TRBV12-4,TRBJ2-1,TRBD2,few,CASILIAGGVEFF,TGTGCCAGCATCCTGATAGCGGGAGGGGTTGAGTTCTTC
TRBV2,TRBJ2-7,TRBD2,NA,CASSQRGLAGHEQYF,TGTGCCAGCAGCCAAAGAGGACTAGCGGGCCACGAGCAGTACTTC
TRBV11-2,TRBJ1-2,NA,once,CASSPRTDRGYTF,TGTGCCAGCAGCCCCAGGACAGACCGTGGCTACACCTTC
TRBV6-5,TRBJ1-5,NA,NA,CASLGQVNQPQHF,TGTGCCAGCTTGGGCCAAGTAAATCAGCCCCAGCATTTT
TRBV19,TRBJ2-3,NA,NA,CASSIGVRDTDTQYF,TGTGCCAGTAGTATAGGGGTCAGGGACACAGATACGCAGTATTTT
TRBV5-6,TRBJ2-2,TRBD1,NA,CASSLEMRGRIGELFF,TGTGCCAGCAGCTTGGAAATGAGGGGGCGAATCGGGGAGCTGTTTTTT
TRBV27,TRBJ1-2,NA,NA,CASSPLSRGGYTF,TGTGCCAGCAGTCCTCTGTCTAGGGGTGGCTACACCTTC
TRBV19,TRBJ2-2,TRBD1,NA,CASSIGQGRTGELFF,TGTGCCAGTAGTATCGGACAGGGCCGCACCGGGGAGCTGTTTTTT
TRBV2,TRBJ1-3,NA,many,CASSEGRGNSGNTIYF,TGTGCCAGCAGTGAAGGGAGAGGGAATTCTGGAAACACCATATATTTT
TRBV4-1,TRBJ1-2,NA,NA,CASSQVTSGNYGYTF,TGCGCCAGCAGCCAAGTTACTTCCGGTAACTATGGCTACACCTTC
TRBV9,TRBJ2-2,NA,once,CASSVGRVPGELFF,TGTGCCAGCAGCGTAGGCCGAGTACCCGGGGAGCTGTTTTTT
TRBV10-1,TRBJ2-7,TRBD1,once,CASSGEGTAGYEQYF,TGCGCCAGCAGCGGAGAGGGGACAGCAGGTTACGAGCAGTACTTC
TRBV6-6,TRBJ1-2,NA,NA,CASSYHLRDGYTF,TGTGCCAGCAGTTACCATTTGAGGGATGGCTACACCTTC
TRBV5-1,TRBJ2-7,TRBD2,NA,CASSPPTSGMYEQYF,TGCGCCAGCAGCCCGCCGACTAGCGGGATGTACGAGCAGTACTTC
TRBV4-1,TRBJ2-5,NA,NA,CASSQEFASGTGRQTQYF,TGCGCCAGCAGCCAAGAGTTTGCTAGCGGGACAGGTCGCCAGACCCAGTACTTC
TRBV18,TRBJ1-3,TRBD1,NA,CASSPTTGTGLLRSGNTIYF,TGTGCCAGCTCACCAACGACCGGGACAGGGCTCCTTCGGTCTGGAAACACCATATATTTT
TRBV19,TRBJ1-4,TRBD1,NA,CASTLQGQKEKLFF,TGTGCCAGTACCTTACAGGGGCAGAAGGAAAAACTGTTTTTT
TRBV29-1,TRBJ2-1,NA,NA,CSVSSGSYNEQFF,TGCAGCGTCTCCTCAGGATCCTACAATGAGCAGTTCTTC
TRBV29-1,TRBJ1-2,TRBD1,NA,CSVVSDRALVGYTF,TGCAGCGTTGTTTCCGACAGGGCCCTGGTGGGCTACACCTTC
TRBV4-1,TRBJ2-7,TRBD2,once,CASSRMGGSYEQYF,TGCGCCAGCAGCCGGATGGGAGGGAGCTACGAGCAGTACTTC
TRBV4-1,TRBJ1-1,NA,once,CASSQARRLETEAFF,TGCGCCAGCAGCCAAGCTCGGAGGTTAGAAACTGAAGCTTTCTTT
TRBV7-9,TRBJ2-7,TRBD1,NA,CASSAQGMRDEQYF,TGTGCCAGCAGCGCACAGGGGATGCGGGACGAGCAGTACTTC
TRBV3-1/TRBV3-2,TRBJ1-1,NA,once,CASSTQENTEAFF,TGTGCCAGCAGTACCCAGGAGAACACTGAAGCTTTCTTT
TRBV5-1,TRBJ2-1,NA,NA,CASSKDSSKGEQFF,TGCGCCAGCAGCAAGGACAGTTCGAAGGGTGAGCAGTTCTTC
TRBV19,TRBJ2-7,NA,many,CASSLLPGEQYF,TGTGCCAGTAGTCTTTTACCGGGCGAGCAGTACTTC
TRBV12-3/TRBV12-4,TRBJ2-7,NA,NA,CASSLAGSYEQYF,TGTGCCAGCAGTTTAGCTGGGAGCTACGAGCAGTACTTC
TRBV6-4,TRBJ1-2,TRBD1,once,CASSDTPDRGLDGYTF,TGTGCCAGCAGTGACACACCCGACAGGGGGCTCGATGGCTACACCTTC
TRBV24-1,TRBJ2-7,NA,NA,CATSEAGTREQYF,TGTGCCACCAGTGAAGCAGGGACAAGGGAGCAGTACTTC
TRBV27,TRBJ1-3,NA,NA,CASSRSRQGGWGNTIYF,TGTGCCAGCAGTCGCTCCCGCCAGGGAGGTTGGGGAAACACCATATATTTT
TRBV11-2,TRBJ2-1,NA,NA,CASSLLERSYNEQFF,TGTGCCAGCAGCTTATTGGAGCGCTCCTACAATGAGCAGTTCTTC
TRBV28,TRBJ2-7,TRBD1,NA,CASSKRQGAAYEQYF,TGTGCCAGCAGTAAAAGACAGGGGGCGGCCTACGAGCAGTACTTC
TRBV7-9,TRBJ1-5,TRBD1,NA,CASSPGGYTNQPQHF,TGTGCCAGCAGCCCAGGGGGCTATACCAATCAGCCCCAGCATTTT
TRBV3-1/TRBV3-2,TRBJ2-5,TRBD2,NA,CASSRTLAGEETQYF,TGTGCCAGCAGCCGAACACTAGCGGGAGAGGAGACCCAGTACTTC
TRBV19,TRBJ2-1,NA,many,CASSIISRSKEQFF,TGTGCCAGTAGTATAATAAGTCGGTCAAAAGAGCAGTTCTTC
TRBV5-1,TRBJ2-1,NA,NA,CASRPPSRTYNEQFF,TGCGCCAGCCGCCCGCCTAGTCGTACCTACAATGAGCAGTTCTTC
TRBV5-1,TRBJ2-3,TRBD2,NA,CASSPRGGSDTQYF,TGCGCCAGCAGCCCACGGGGGGGGTCAGATACGCAGTATTTT
TRBV20-1,TRBJ2-1,NA,NA,CSATQGNEQFF,TGCAGTGCCACCCAGGGAAATGAGCAGTTCTTC
TRBV7-3,TRBJ2-3,NA,NA,CASSSTVSTDTQYF,TGTGCCAGCAGCTCGACAGTTAGCACAGATACGCAGTATTTT
TRBV12-3/TRBV12-4,TRBJ1-6,NA,NA,CASGLPYSPLHF,TGTGCCAGCGGCCTGCCCTATTCACCCCTCCACTTT
TRBV4-1,TRBJ2-7,TRBD2,few,CASSREPGGSYEQYF,TGCGCCAGCAGCCGCGAGCCAGGCGGGAGTTACGAGCAGTACTTC
TRBV19,TRBJ1-6,NA,NA,CASSSRYNSPLHF,TGTGCCAGTAGTTCGAGATATAATTCACCCCTCCACTTT
TRBV27,TRBJ1-5,NA,NA,CASSSYRGNQPQHF,TGTGCCAGCAGTTCGTACAGGGGCAATCAGCCCCAGCATTTT
TRBV19,TRBJ1-1,TRBD1,few,CASSGPTGGAKKAFF,TGTGCCAGTAGTGGCCCGACAGGGGGCGCGAAGAAAGCTTTCTTT
TRBV6-5,TRBJ1-2,NA,NA,CASSSTTGSHGYTF,TGTGCCAGCAGTTCTACCACAGGGTCCCATGGCTACACCTTC
TRBV7-3,TRBJ2-2,NA,NA,CASSLNGREGRGELFF,TGTGCCAGCAGCTTAAACGGGAGAGAAGGTCGCGGGGAGCTGTTTTTT